This T cell receptor (beta chain) derives from a study of blood T cells in healthy people across ages. This clonotype was detected only a few times. There are 13 residues in the CDR3. Looked up from germline, CDR1 is ENHRY and CDR2 is SYGVKD. V lost 4 bases to trimming and J lost 10 bases, with 14 bases between them. Every participating donor contributed 7.5 to 10 milliliters of peripheral blood through a draw. A sample-barcoded 5' primer and a J-beta primer mix were used in a second PCR of roughly 6 to 12 cycles. From the 5' RACE reads, TCRdb called clonotypes with MiXCR, one entry per CDR3 protein. The data hold hundreds of thousands of distinct CDR3 sequences, with around 45% observed a single time.

The sequencing input was blood. The chain uses TRBV10-3 and TRBJ2-1, with D perhaps TRBD1 (6 bases). This TCR was recovered from a woman aged 55-75 years in good health. The CDR3 region is CAISGLQGGEQFF. Written as DNA, the CDR3 is TGTGCCATCAGTGGTCTCCAAGGGGGAGAGCAGTTCTTC.